One sample yielded the 32 T cell receptor beta chains listed below, sequenced in a study of yellow fever vaccine responses in identical twins. TCRdb re-called the RT-PCR reads through MiXCR, storing one row per CDR3 protein. The repertoire includes 30,000 to 40,000 distinct CDR3 sequences, less than 70% of them detected once, and more than 3.5% sits in the top ten. The sequencing used T cells from blood (PBMCs), unsorted or a sorted subset (not recorded which), collected before or after yellow fever vaccination (not recorded which). These receptors originate from a woman aged 18-29 years who received the yellow fever vaccine.

V gene TRBV4-3 combines with J gene TRBJ2-5; 8 bases line up with TRBD2. Germline trimming cut 4 bases from V and 5 bases from J; bases unmatched to any gene: 9. Per germline, CDR1 LGHNA and CDR2 YSLEER. This CDR3 comprises 15 residues. CDR3 coding DNA: TGCGCCAGCAGCCTAATAGCGGGGAGGGAGGAGACCCAGTACTTC. This sequence encodes CASSLIAGREETQYF.

The chain uses TRBV4-3 and TRBJ2-1, with D tentatively TRBD1 (6 bases). Germline CDR1 reads LGHNA; CDR2 reads YSLEER. There are 19 residues in the CDR3. V was shortened by 0 bases and J by 3 bases, with 21 bases between the two germline ends. CDR3 amino acids: CASSQEGAGVLNGYNEQFF. CDR3 nucleotide sequence: TGCGCCAGCAGCCAAGAGGGGGCAGGGGTGTTGAACGGCTACAATGAGCAGTTCTTC.

The chain couples TRBV20-1 to TRBJ1-1, with no clear D. The CDR3 has 13 residues. V lost 1 base and J 1 base, leaving 7 bases between the germline ends. From germline, CDR1 is DFQATT and CDR2 SNEGSKA (reference sequence). The CDR3 protein is CSARVPKNTEAFF. Here the CDR3 DNA reads TGCAGTGCTAGAGTCCCCAAGAACACTGAAGCTTTCTTT.

The CDR3 region is CASSSQGALDDEKLFF. CDR3 nucleotide sequence: TGTGCCAGCAGTTCGCAGGGGGCACTGGATGATGAAAAACTGTTTTTT. This chain connects TRBV28 to TRBJ1-4; 8 nucleotides line up with TRBD1. The CDR3 length is 16 residues. Germline V gene sequence: CDR1 MDHEN, CDR2 SYDVKM. The junction had 10 bases not matched to a gene; V was cut back by 4 bases and J by 6 bases.

The chain has TRBV7-3 and TRBJ2-1, with 7 positions matching TRBD1. CDR3 length: 13 residues. Losses at the gene ends were 2 bases for V and 5 bases for J; bases not matched to a gene: 0. The germline CDR1 and CDR2 sequences are SGHTA and FQGTGA. The CDR3, as DNA: TGTGCCAGCAGCTTAGGGACAGACAATGAGCAGTTCTTC. Amino acid sequence: CASSLGTDNEQFF.

The CDR3: CASSDLAPDTQYF. The CDR3 DNA is TGTGCCAGCAGCGACCTAGCCCCAGATACGCAGTATTTT. The chain recombines TRBV7-9 with TRBJ2-3; perhaps TRBD2 as D (5 bases). V shed 5 bases and J shed 4 bases, with 10 bases lying between them. In germline, CDR1 is SEHNR, CDR2 FQNEAQ (reference sequence). CDR3 length: 13 amino acids. Supplemented by reference TRBV7-9 and TRBJ2-3, the full variable domain reads DTGVSQNPRHKITKRGQNVTFRCDPISEHNRLYWYRQTLGQGPEFLTYFQNEAQLEKSRLLSDRFSAERPKGSFSTLEIQRTEQGDSAMYLCASSDLAPDTQYFGPGTRLTVL.

CDR3 DNA sequence: TGTGCCAGCAGCTCCAGACAGGGGAGGGTCTACGAGCAGTACTTC. It specifies CASSSRQGRVYEQYF. The V and J genes are TRBV11-3 and TRBJ2-7; TRBD1 is a possible D gene (8 bases). Germline loops: CDR1 SGHNT, CDR2 YENEEA. V was cut by 4 bases and J by 3 bases, with 16 bases left in between. This CDR3 has 15 amino acids. Full variable domain (rest looked up from reference TRBV11-3 and TRBJ2-7): EAGVVQSPRYKIIEKKQPVAFWCNPISGHNTLYWYLQNLGQGPELLIRYENEEAVDDSQLPKDRFSAERLKGVDSTLKIQPAELGDSAVYLCASSSRQGRVYEQYFGPGTRLTVT.

Only a few counts were recorded for this clonotype. The V gene is TRBV11-2, the J gene TRBJ2-1; the D gene is possibly TRBD2 (6 bases). The CDR3 contains 15 residues. Germline CDR1 reads SGHAT; CDR2 reads FQNNGV. V was pared by 7 bases and J by 0 bases, with 13 bases between. The CDR3 loop is CASNVGGSSYNEQFF. The CDR3 DNA is TGTGCCAGCAATGTTGGGGGGAGCTCCTACAATGAGCAGTTCTTC. The complete variable domain, with remaining parts taken from reference TRBV11-2 and TRBJ2-1, reads EAGVAQSPRYKIIEKRQSVAFWCNPISGHATLYWYQQILGQGPKLLIQFQNNGVVDDSQLPKDRFSAERLKGVDSTLKIQPAKLEDSAVYLCASNVGGSSYNEQFFGPGTRLTVL.

This clonotype was seen once. This sequence joins TRBV9 and TRBJ2-3, with D possibly being TRBD2 (5 bases). CDR1 and CDR2 from the germline V gene are SGDLS and YYNGEE. This CDR3 has 13 residues. Trimming shortened V by 7 bases and J by 2 bases, and 11 bases separated the two germline ends. For the CDR3, the DNA is TGTGCCAGCCAGCGGAGAGACACAGATACGCAGTATTTT. It translates to CASQRRDTDTQYF.

The chain combines TRBV11-1 with TRBJ1-2; unclear D gene. V dropped 0 bases and J dropped 0 bases, with 8 bases sitting between them. This CDR3 comprises 15 residues. CDR1 is SGHAT and CDR2 is FQDESV in the germline V gene (reference sequence). CDR3 DNA: TGTGCCAGCAGCTTAGCGGGCAGCTCTAACTATGGCTACACCTTC. Protein sequence: CASSLAGSSNYGYTF.

V usage is TRBV10-1 and J usage is TRBJ2-2, with 8 nucleotides matching TRBD2. The CDR3 totals 16 residues. Germline loops: CDR1 WNHNN, CDR2 SYGVQD (reference sequence). V was clipped by 3 bases and J by 3 bases; unmatched bases: 6. CDR3 DNA sequence: TGCGCCAGCAGTGATGGGCGGGAGGCGGACACCGGGGAGCTGTTTTTT. Translation gives CASSDGREADTGELFF.

The table lists this clonotype with a few counts. The rearrangement uses TRBV29-1 and TRBJ2-7; D call uncertain. The CDR3 loop spans 13 amino acids. The germline CDR1 and CDR2 sequences are SQVTM and ANQGSEA. V was shortened by 0 bases and J by 6 bases, with 12 bases between the two germline ends. CDR3 in amino acids: CSVEERTGREQYF. The CDR3 DNA reads as TGCAGCGTTGAAGAGCGGACGGGCCGCGAGCAGTACTTC.

This sequence joins TRBV6-1 and TRBJ1-6, with TRBD1 matching over 7 bases. Per the germline V gene, CDR1 is MNHNS and CDR2 is SASEGT. The CDR3 consists of 15 residues. V trimming: 5 bases; J trimming: 4 bases; junction bases outside the gene matches: 5. The CDR3 DNA follows: TGTGCCAGCAGTCGAACGGGACAGTATAATTCACCCCTCCACTTT. Its translation: CASSRTGQYNSPLHF.

This clonotype was counted only a few times. The CDR3 coding sequence is TGCGCCAGCAGCCAAGTCCTTAAGACAGCAAATGGCTACACCTTC. Translating gives CASSQVLKTANGYTF. The chain has TRBV4-1 and TRBJ1-2, with a possible D match to TRBD1 (5 bases). This CDR3 is built from 15 residues. Germline CDR1 and CDR2: MGHRA and YSYEKL. The V and J ends lost 1 base and 6 bases respectively, with 15 bases between them.

The chain couples TRBV13 to TRBJ1-6, with D perhaps matching TRBD1 (5 bases). The CDR3 length is 15 residues. The ends were cut back, 7 bases at V and 6 bases at J, with 16 bases in the middle. CDR1 is PRHDT, CDR2 FYEKMQ, per germline (reference sequence). In DNA form, the CDR3 reads TGTGCCAGCAACCCGGGGACGGTCGTTAATTCACCCCTCCACTTT. Encoded protein: CASNPGTVVNSPLHF.

The chain couples TRBV2 to TRBJ2-2, with 12 bases that match TRBD2. The V gene end was trimmed by 3 bases and the J gene end by 6 bases; junction bases not matched to a gene: 2. Germline loops: CDR1 SNHLY, CDR2 FYNNEI. The CDR3 consists of 15 residues. The CDR3: CASSDGLAGSGELFF. The CDR3 DNA follows: TGTGCCAGCAGTGATGGACTAGCGGGATCCGGGGAGCTGTTTTTT.

This clonotype was seen only a few times. This chain uses TRBV7-2 with TRBJ2-2; TRBD2 aligns across 15 bases. Germline CDR1 reads SGHTA; CDR2 reads FQGNSA. J lost 4 bases, V lost 0 bases, and 0 bases had no gene match. The CDR3 spans 17 residues. DNA of the CDR3: TGTGCCAGCAGCTTAGCGGGACTAGCGGGAGGCACCGGGGAGCTGTTTTTT. Protein sequence: CASSLAGLAGGTGELFF.

V and J are TRBV29-1 and TRBJ1-1, with 7 bases lining up with TRBD1. This CDR3 is built from 13 residues. CDR1 is SQVTM and CDR2 is ANQGSEA in the germline V gene. Trimming took 4 bases from V and 2 from J; bases not matched to a gene: 4. CDR3 residues: CSVGGQSNTEAFF. DNA of the CDR3: TGCAGCGTTGGGGGACAGTCAAACACTGAAGCTTTCTTT.

The J gene is TRBJ2-1, the V gene TRBV11-1, with D maybe TRBD2 (5 bases). From germline, CDR1 is SGHAT and CDR2 FQDESV (reference sequence). Between the trimmed V and J ends, which lost 5 bases and 0 bases, there was a span of 14 bases. The CDR3 loop spans 16 amino acids. CDR3: CASSPSTTSSYNEQFF. DNA of the CDR3: TGTGCCAGCAGCCCATCGACTACAAGCTCCTACAATGAGCAGTTCTTC.

V gene TRBV10-1 combines with J gene TRBJ2-1; D is perhaps TRBD2 (6 bases). Trimming shortened V by 4 bases and J by 8 bases, and 24 bases separated the two germline ends. Germline V gene lookup returns CDR1 WNHNN and CDR2 SYGVQD (reference sequence). CDR3 length equals 17 residues. The CDR3 here is CASSAVYVTGVRDEQFF. The CDR3 coding sequence is TGCGCCAGCAGTGCGGTTTATGTTACGGGGGTTAGAGATGAGCAGTTCTTC.

This chain joins TRBV2 and TRBJ1-1, with D perhaps TRBD1 (5 bases). The germline V gene encodes CDR1 SNHLY and CDR2 FYNNEI. Deletions cut 6 bases from V and 0 bases from J, with 8 bases between. This CDR3 is 13 amino acids long. The CDR3 DNA reads TGTGCCAGCAGGGGGCTTATGAACACTGAAGCTTTCTTT. Translating it yields CASRGLMNTEAFF.

The chain employs TRBV5-4 and TRBJ2-7; D unresolved. Germline V lookup: CDR1 SGHNT, CDR2 YYREEE (reference sequence). V was trimmed by 2 bases and J by 3 bases, leaving 6 bases between them. CDR3 length: 12 residues. Here the CDR3 reads CASSLGNYEQYF. CDR3 coding DNA: TGTGCCAGCAGCTTAGGGAACTACGAGCAGTACTTC. Complete variable domain (other parts from reference TRBV5-4 and TRBJ2-7): ETGVTQSPTHLIKTRGQQVTLRCSSQSGHNTVSWYQQALGQGPQFIFQYYREEENGRGNFPPRFSGLQFPNYSSELNVNALELDDSALYLCASSLGNYEQYFGPGTRLTVT.

This clonotype is medium-sized within its sample. This rearrangement joins TRBV6-1 to TRBJ2-1; D gene unclear. V lost 11 bases and J lost 9, with 11 bases in between. The CDR3 is 10 residues long. Germline V gives CDR1 MNHNS, CDR2 SASEGT. CDR3 loop: CACMFVEQFF. CDR3 sequence (DNA): TGTGCCTGCATGTTTGTTGAGCAGTTCTTC.

V usage is TRBV4-3 and J usage is TRBJ2-3, with no clear D. This CDR3 region has 14 residues. The germline V gene has CDR1 LGHNA and CDR2 YSLEER. V lost 2 bases and J 5 bases, leaving 11 bases between the germline ends. CDR3 region: CASSQLVSVDTQYF. CDR3 in DNA: TGCGCCAGCAGCCAACTGGTCTCTGTAGATACGCAGTATTTT.

This rearrangement joins TRBV19 to TRBJ2-7, with 12 nucleotides matching TRBD2. Germline CDR1 is LNHDA and CDR2 is SQIVND (reference sequence). The CDR3 is 17 residues long. V gave up 1 base and J gave up 5 bases; unmatched junction bases: 9. The CDR3 sequence is CASSIATRLAGAHEQYF. The CDR3 coding sequence is TGTGCCAGTAGTATAGCCACTAGACTAGCGGGAGCCCACGAGCAGTACTTC.

The chain couples TRBV3-1 to TRBJ2-1; unclear D gene. From germline, CDR1 is LGHDT and CDR2 YNNKEL (reference sequence). V was trimmed by 10 bases and J by 2 bases, leaving 9 bases between them. This CDR3 has 12 amino acids. CDR3 in amino acids: CATARTYNEQFF. CDR3 sequence (DNA): TGTGCCACAGCCCGAACCTACAATGAGCAGTTCTTC.

J is TRBJ1-3 and V is TRBV2, with D perhaps TRBD1 (6 bases). V gave up 4 bases and J gave up 5 bases, with 6 bases separating them. Germline V lookup: CDR1 SNHLY, CDR2 FYNNEI. The CDR3 has 12 residues. CDR3 protein: CASSGGRNTIYF. The CDR3 DNA reads as TGTGCCAGCAGTGGGGGGCGAAACACCATATATTTT.

V usage is TRBV6-1 and J usage is TRBJ2-1; 11 positions match TRBD2. Germline-derived CDR1 and CDR2 are MNHNS and SASEGT. This CDR3 contains 14 residues. The junction had 4 bases not matched to a gene; V was cut back by 6 bases and J by 6 bases. The CDR3 DNA sequence: TGTGCCAGCAGCAGGACTAGCGGGTCCAATGAGCAGTTCTTC. This translates into CASSRTSGSNEQFF.

The chain uses TRBV18 and TRBJ2-3; 7 bases match TRBD2. Germline trimming cut 6 bases from V and 0 bases from J; bases unmatched to any gene: 12. Germline V lookup: CDR1 KGHSH, CDR2 LQKENI. The CDR3 totals 17 residues. The CDR3: CASSTQLAEWSTDTQYF. The CDR3 bases are TGTGCCAGCTCCACCCAGCTAGCGGAGTGGAGCACAGATACGCAGTATTTT. Supplemented by reference TRBV18 and TRBJ2-3, the full variable domain reads NAGVMQNPRHLVRRRGQEARLRCSPMKGHSHVYWYRQLPEEGLKFMVYLQKENIIDESGMPKERFSAEFPKEGPSILRIQQVVRGDSAAYFCASSTQLAEWSTDTQYFGPGTRLTVL.

This sequence joins TRBV10-1 and TRBJ2-1, with 13 bases fitting TRBD2. Germline loops: CDR1 WNHNN, CDR2 SYGVQD (reference sequence). V gave up 4 bases and J gave up 8 bases; unmatched junction bases: 8. This CDR3 contains 16 residues. The CDR3 nucleotides read TGCGCCAGCAGTGGGAGAACTAGCGGGAGGGCCGATGAGCAGTTCTTC. It translates to CASSGRTSGRADEQFF.

This clonotype was detected a few times. DNA of the CDR3: TGTGCCAGCAGCCCCATCGGATACAATGAGCAGTTCTTC. Translating it yields CASSPIGYNEQFF. J is TRBJ2-1 and V is TRBV11-2, with unresolved D. Trimming took 5 bases from V and 4 from J, leaving 9 bases between them. The germline gives CDR1 SGHAT, CDR2 FQNNGV. The CDR3 is made up of 13 amino acids.

The rearrangement links TRBV29-1 to TRBJ1-1; D is undetermined. The CDR3 length is 13 residues. Trimming took 4 bases from V and 2 from J, leaving 11 bases between them. Per the germline V gene, CDR1 is SQVTM and CDR2 is ANQGSEA. CDR3 in DNA: TGCAGCGTTGTTCGCCAGCTAAACACTGAAGCTTTCTTT. Translating it yields CSVVRQLNTEAFF.